These T cell receptor beta chains were read from a single sample in a study of blood T cell repertoires in COVID-19. The data were produced by immunoSEQ multiplex PCR, yet TCRdb's version contains in-frame clones alone and is incomplete. This table holds about 140,000 clones, approximately 87% found once. The sample taken for sequencing was peripheral blood. These receptors were taken from a woman in her 50s with active or convalescent COVID-19. CDR3s include the opening cysteine and the closing phenylalanine or tryptophan. The D gene is left open where the match is weak. Expanded clones get a size class; other rows say once, few or many, or leave the size out.

TRBJ1-1 | TRBD1 | - | TRBV11-2 | CASSARDRKNTEAFF | TGTGCCAGCAGCGCACGGGACAGGAAGAACACTGAAGCTTTCTTT
TRBJ1-1 | - | - | TRBV4-3 | CASSQDSMNTEAFF | TGCGCCAGCAGCCAAGACAGTATGAACACTGAAGCTTTCTTT
TRBJ1-3 | - | - | TRBV15 | CATSRDRSSGNTIYF | TGTGCCACCAGCAGAGATCGGAGTTCTGGAAACACCATATATTTT
TRBJ1-5 | - | - | TRBV6-5 | CASSSSGLGSNQPQHF | TGTGCCAGCAGTTCCAGCGGACTGGGCAGCAATCAGCCCCAGCATTTT
TRBJ1-1 | TRBD1 | - | TRBV7-9 | CASSLQGSVAFF | TGTGCCAGCAGTCTACAGGGGTCGGTAGCTTTCTTT
TRBJ2-6 | - | - | TRBV7-6 | CASSLVSYFHGSSGANVLTF | TGTGCCAGCAGCTTAGTATCATATTTCCATGGCAGCTCTGGGGCCAACGTCCTGACTTTC
TRBJ1-1 | TRBD1 | - | TRBV10-3 | CATRTGNTEAFF | TGTGCCACCCGGACAGGTAACACTGAAGCTTTCTTT
TRBJ2-1 | - | - | TRBV20-1 | CSASTRSSYNEQFF | TGCAGTGCTAGTACGAGGAGCTCCTACAATGAGCAGTTCTTC
TRBJ1-1 | - | - | TRBV25-1 | CASSDMAEGDTEAFF | TGTGCCAGCAGTGATATGGCCGAGGGGGACACTGAAGCTTTCTTT
TRBJ2-3 | - | - | TRBV10-3 | CAISFAGDTQYF | TGTGCCATCAGCTTCGCCGGAGATACGCAGTATTTT
TRBJ1-1 | TRBD1 | - | TRBV7-2 | CASSSIIGTGAEAFF | TGTGCCAGCAGCTCAATAATCGGGACAGGCGCTGAAGCTTTCTTT
TRBJ2-1 | - | - | TRBV12-3/TRBV12-4 | CASSLMRGEQFF | TGTGCCAGCAGTTTAATGCGGGGCGAGCAGTTCTTC
TRBJ1-1 | - | - | TRBV7-8 | CASSLGENTEAFF | TGTGCCAGCAGCTTGGGAGAGAACACTGAAGCTTTCTTT
TRBJ1-1 | - | - | TRBV5-1 | CASSLGGLRVEAFF | TGCGCCAGCAGCTTGGGGGGGCTGCGGGTTGAAGCTTTCTTT
TRBJ1-2 | TRBD1 | - | TRBV29-1 | CSVLGGPLLYGYTF | TGCAGCGTATTAGGGGGCCCACTACTATATGGCTACACCTTC
TRBJ1-5 | TRBD1 | once | TRBV24-1 | CATSGGQGTGQPQHF | TGTGCCACCAGTGGAGGACAGGGGACAGGGCAGCCCCAGCATTTT
TRBJ1-5 | - | - | TRBV6-1 | CASSEGSSDNQPQHF | TGTGCCAGCAGTGAAGGGTCGTCAGACAATCAGCCCCAGCATTTT
TRBJ2-3 | - | - | TRBV7-3 | CASSRGTGSDTQYF | TGTGCCAGCAGCCGCGGAACGGGTTCAGATACGCAGTATTTT
TRBJ2-1 | TRBD2 | - | TRBV28 | CASSSHSGSSYNEQFF | TGTGCCAGCAGTTCACATAGCGGGAGTAGCTACAATGAGCAGTTCTTC
TRBJ2-2 | - | - | TRBV28 | CASSPSGLSIQQGFDTGELFF | TGTGCCAGCAGTCCCTCGGGACTCTCGATACAACAGGGGTTCGACACCGGGGAGCTGTTTTTT
TRBJ1-3 | - | few | TRBV7-2 | CASSSGSGNTIYF | TGTGCCAGCAGCTCAGGTTCAGGAAACACCATATATTTT
TRBJ2-7 | - | - | TRBV19 | CATLPTAGSSYEQYF | TGTGCCACTTTACCTACAGCGGGCAGCTCCTACGAGCAGTACTTC
TRBJ2-2 | TRBD1 | - | TRBV5-1 | CASSLQGARNTGELFF | TGCGCCAGCAGCTTGCAGGGGGCGAGGAACACCGGGGAGCTGTTTTTT
TRBJ1-1 | TRBD1 | - | TRBV27 | CASSSTITGTGRLEAFF | TGTGCCAGCAGTTCAACGATCACCGGGACAGGTAGACTTGAAGCTTTCTTT
TRBJ1-2 | TRBD1 | - | TRBV29-1 | CSGGTGADYGYTF | TGCAGCGGTGGGACAGGGGCGGACTATGGCTACACCTTC
TRBJ2-6 | TRBD1 | - | TRBV11-3 | CASSTGTGGVGANVLTF | TGTGCCAGCAGCACCGGGACAGGGGGCGTTGGGGCCAACGTCCTGACTTTC
TRBJ1-2 | - | - | TRBV14 | CASSQSLYSNYGYTF | TGTGCCAGCAGCCAGTCCCTATACTCTAACTATGGCTACACCTTC
TRBJ2-2 | TRBD2 | - | TRBV11-3 | CASSFSFLAGGVGELFF | TGTGCCAGCAGCTTCTCGTTTCTAGCGGGAGGAGTCGGGGAGCTGTTTTTT
TRBJ2-5 | - | - | TRBV9 | CASSVAGGTETQYF | TGTGCCAGCAGCGTAGCTGGCGGGACGGAGACCCAGTACTTC
TRBJ1-3 | TRBD1 | - | TRBV5-5 | CASSLDQGAGNTIYF | TGTGCCAGCAGCTTGGATCAGGGGGCAGGAAACACCATATATTTT
TRBJ1-3 | - | - | TRBV28 | CASKRGGADYGNTIYF | TGTGCCAGCAAGAGAGGGGGGGCTGATTATGGAAACACCATATATTTT
TRBJ2-3 | - | - | TRBV10-1 | CASSESGQGSTDTQYF | TGCGCCAGCAGTGAGTCGGGGCAGGGAAGCACAGATACGCAGTATTTT
TRBJ1-2 | TRBD1 | - | TRBV7-3 | CASSLGTGGWDYGYTF | TGTGCCAGCAGCTTAGGGACAGGGGGCTGGGACTATGGCTACACCTTC
TRBJ1-2 | TRBD1 | - | TRBV19 | CASSMGTGANYGYTF | TGTGCCAGTAGTATGGGGACAGGGGCTAACTATGGCTACACCTTC
TRBJ1-1 | TRBD1 | - | TRBV30 | CARRTGYGTEAFF | TGTGCCAGACGGACAGGGTATGGAACTGAAGCTTTCTTT
TRBJ2-1 | - | - | TRBV10-3 | CAISEAERIGQFF | TGTGCCATCAGTGAGGCGGAGCGTATCGGGCAGTTCTTC
TRBJ1-1 | - | - | TRBV12-3/TRBV12-4 | CASTQLGTEAFF | TGTGCCAGCACCCAGCTAGGAACTGAAGCTTTCTTT
TRBJ1-4 | - | - | TRBV9 | CASSVGGGEKLFF | TGTGCCAGCAGCGTAGGGGGAGGCGAAAAACTGTTTTTT
TRBJ1-1 | TRBD1 | - | TRBV29-1 | CSGIRQGGTVNTEAFF | TGCAGCGGGATTCGACAGGGGGGAACCGTGAACACTGAAGCTTTCTTT
TRBJ1-1 | - | once | TRBV15 | CATSRTGQMGLNTEAFF | TGTGCCACCAGCCGTACGGGACAAATGGGGTTGAACACTGAAGCTTTCTTT
TRBJ1-1 | - | few | TRBV6-2/TRBV6-3 | CASSYPTDTTEAFF | TGTGCCAGCAGTTACCCTACGGACACCACTGAAGCTTTCTTT
TRBJ1-3 | TRBD1 | - | TRBV7-9 | CASSFDRGFSGNTIYF | TGTGCCAGCAGCTTCGACAGGGGCTTCTCTGGAAACACCATATATTTT
TRBJ2-7 | TRBD2 | few | TRBV6-9 | CASSYRLGLAGRNEQYF | TGTGCCAGCAGTTATCGTCTAGGACTAGCGGGGAGGAACGAGCAGTACTTC